The next 6 T cell receptor beta chains were all read from a single sample in a study of OX40 agonist ivuxolimab in advanced cancers. This table comes from immunoSEQ multiplex PCR, and its TCRdb copy is limited to in-frame clones, with some not included. The sample includes 15,000 or so clones, 65% to 80% seen only once; the top ten take about 26%. Sequencing used CD4+ or CD8+ T cells sorted from blood, obtained in a trial of the OX40 agonist ivuxolimab. The source of these receptors is an adult with an advanced solid tumor such as melanoma, head and neck, liver or kidney cancer.

The J gene is TRBJ1-4, the V gene TRBV2; unclear D gene. Germline lookup yields CDR1 SNHLY and CDR2 FYNNEI. The CDR3 is 15 amino acids. V dropped 3 bases and J dropped 7 bases, with 15 bases sitting between them. CDR3 bases: TGTGCCAGCAGTGAGGTCGGGCGGGCAAGTGAAAAACTGTTTTTT. Protein sequence: CASSEVGRASEKLFF.

This sequence joins TRBV9 and TRBJ2-3, with D perhaps matching TRBD1 (6 bases). Deletions cut 2 bases from V and 2 bases from J, with 15 bases between. The V gene's germline CDR1 is SGDLS and CDR2 YYNGEE. The CDR3 sequence is 16 residues long. CDR3 amino acids: CASSVGTIGDTDTQYF. In DNA, the CDR3 is TGTGCCAGCAGCGTGGGGACAATAGGGGACACAGATACGCAGTATTTT.

The chain is built from TRBV19 and TRBJ2-3; no clear D gene. CDR3 length: 13 residues. The V end lost 4 bases, the J end lost 6 bases, and 11 bases lay between the germline ends. CDR1 and CDR2 from the germline V gene are LNHDA and SQIVND (reference sequence). The CDR3 spells CASSTAIWDTQYF. CDR3 DNA sequence: TGTGCCAGTAGTACCGCAATTTGGGATACGCAGTATTTT.

The V call is TRBV30, the J call TRBJ1-1; possibly TRBD1 for D (5 bases). The length of the CDR3 is 14 residues. From germline, CDR1 is GTSNPN and CDR2 SVGIG (reference sequence). V lost 2 bases and J 5 bases, leaving 15 bases between the germline ends. The CDR3 spells CAWSLGGSGTEAFF. The CDR3 DNA follows: TGTGCCTGGAGTTTGGGGGGGTCGGGAACTGAAGCTTTCTTT. Variable domain in full (rest from reference TRBV30 and TRBJ1-1): SQTIHQWPATLVQPVGSPLSLECTVEGTSNPNLYWYRQAAGRGLQLLFYSVGIGQISSEVPQNLSASRPQDRQFILSSKKLLLSDSGFYLCAWSLGGSGTEAFFGQGTRLTVV.

V is TRBV28 and J is TRBJ2-7; 9 bases fit TRBD2. Germline CDR1 MDHEN, CDR2 SYDVKM. The junction had 8 bases not matched to a gene; V was cut back by 7 bases and J by 4 bases. The CDR3 length is 14 residues. The CDR3 sequence is CASMELAGFYEQYF. The CDR3 DNA follows: TGTGCCAGCATGGAGCTAGCGGGATTTTACGAGCAGTACTTC.

The V and J genes are TRBV19 and TRBJ1-1; D is perhaps TRBD1 (5 bases). The V gene lost 4 bases and the J gene lost 0 bases, with 18 bases spanning the gap. From germline, CDR1 is LNHDA and CDR2 SQIVND (reference sequence). There are 17 residues in the CDR3. CDR3 sequence reads: CASSTGLLDTMNTEAFF. DNA for the CDR3: TGTGCCAGTAGTACGGGGCTCCTGGACACAATGAACACTGAAGCTTTCTTT.